This TCR beta chain was identified during a study of CD8 T cells in ankylosing spondylitis. Study-wide results and caveats: A TCR beta motif made of fewer than ten highly homologous variants seemed typical of ankylosing spondylitis blood. Earlier literature documents some of the motif variants in reactive arthritis synovial fluid and blood.

Each TCR beta library was made by quantitative 5'-RACE that incorporated molecular barcodes. TCRdb called the 5' RACE reads again in MiXCR, with one record for every CDR3 protein. The sample comprises just under 550,000 distinct CDR3 sequences, roughly 13% of which are singletons, and nearly 7% rests with the top ten. Germline CDR1 reads ENHRY; CDR2 reads SYGVKD. Trimming left V 10 bases short and J 3 bases short, with 18 bases between. The CDR3 runs 15 residues. As to this clonotype: The antigen remains unidentified.

The genes are TRBV10-3 and TRBJ2-2; possibly TRBD1 for D (5 bases). Sequencing was carried out using blood, either unsorted or a sorted T cell fraction (not recorded which). The source is a male donor with ankylosing spondylitis. CDR3 DNA sequence: TGTGCCACCTCTTTCAGGGTAGGCGACACCGGGGAGCTGTTTTTT. As protein: CATSFRVGDTGELFF.